This TCR beta chain was sequenced in a study of cytomegalovirus exposure and HLA in healthy donors. On the study more broadly: HLA-typed donors were the source of tens of millions of unique TCRs, which an early data release held. Among the roughly 370 genotyped donors, around 81% were placed in the Caucasian-associated ancestry cluster.

Study-wide results and caveats: Testing in vitro showed a few CMV-associated chains specific for CMV antigens. Later, an analysis found that common viral pathogens appeared to be linked with several of the most significant clusters.

The PCR contained 60 Vbeta and 13 Jbeta primers. Repertoires were generated with immunoSEQ multiplex PCR, while TCRdb's copy carries only in-frame clones and drops some. The sample contains roughly 140,000 clones, about 85% of which appear only once. This clone occurred once. What it binds is not known. The germline V gene has CDR1 MNHEY and CDR2 SVGAGI. The CDR3 is 12 residues long. The germline V and J ends were trimmed by 5 bases and 8 bases, with 12 bases remaining between them. The chain joins TRBV6-5 to TRBJ1-2, with D hard to call. This receptor was obtained from a human donor in good health. Sequenced sample: PBMCs. The CDR3: CASSKTEGGYTF. CDR3 nucleotide sequence: TGTGCCAGCAGTAAAACCGAGGGAGGCTACACCTTC.